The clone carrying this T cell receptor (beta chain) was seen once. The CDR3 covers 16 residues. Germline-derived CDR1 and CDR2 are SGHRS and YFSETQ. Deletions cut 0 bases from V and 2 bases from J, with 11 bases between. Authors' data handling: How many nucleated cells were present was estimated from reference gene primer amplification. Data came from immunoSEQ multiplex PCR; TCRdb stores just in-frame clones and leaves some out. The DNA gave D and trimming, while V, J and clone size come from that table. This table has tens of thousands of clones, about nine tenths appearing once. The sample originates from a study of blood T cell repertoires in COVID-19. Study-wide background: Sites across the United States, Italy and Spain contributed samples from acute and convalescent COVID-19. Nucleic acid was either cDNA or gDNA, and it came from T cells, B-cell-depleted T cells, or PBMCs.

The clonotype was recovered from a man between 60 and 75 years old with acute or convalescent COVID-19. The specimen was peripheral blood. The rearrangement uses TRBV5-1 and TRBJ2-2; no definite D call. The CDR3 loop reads CASSLESNSNTGELFF. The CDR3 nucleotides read TGCGCCAGCAGCTTGGAGAGTAACAGTAACACCGGGGAGCTGTTTTTT.